This TCR beta chain is from a study of PD-1 blockade in classical Hodgkin lymphoma. Study overall: With a 2-week interval, patients received intravenous nivolumab at 3 mg/kg.

Clones were read by immunoSEQ multiplex PCR, and TCRdb kept only the in-frame ones, dropping some. The profile shows approximately 5,000 clones, approximately 70% of them singletons. Germline trimming cut 5 bases from V and 2 bases from J; bases unmatched to any gene: 4. In germline, CDR1 is LNHDA, CDR2 SQIVND (reference sequence). The CDR3 totals 14 residues. Overall study findings and caveats: The study reported lower baseline TCR diversity in newly diagnosed patients than in healthy donors. Exclusion was applied to patients who started nivolumab under 1 year after ASCT. CD4+ but not CD8+ TCR diversity rose significantly by C4D1.

This clone was picked up a small number of times. Its specificity is not known. Relapse was seen in all patients after autologous stem cell transplantation, and brentuximab vedotin exposure was variable. The chain joins TRBV19 to TRBJ1-2; 8 bases are shared with TRBD1. Sequenced here: peripheral blood mononuclear cells (PBMCs), sampled before the second cycle of nivolumab. The origin of this receptor is a human donor with classical Hodgkin lymphoma. Written as DNA, the CDR3 is TGTGCCAGTAGTCCGGGGGACAGGAACTATGGCTACACCTTC. As protein: CASSPGDRNYGYTF.